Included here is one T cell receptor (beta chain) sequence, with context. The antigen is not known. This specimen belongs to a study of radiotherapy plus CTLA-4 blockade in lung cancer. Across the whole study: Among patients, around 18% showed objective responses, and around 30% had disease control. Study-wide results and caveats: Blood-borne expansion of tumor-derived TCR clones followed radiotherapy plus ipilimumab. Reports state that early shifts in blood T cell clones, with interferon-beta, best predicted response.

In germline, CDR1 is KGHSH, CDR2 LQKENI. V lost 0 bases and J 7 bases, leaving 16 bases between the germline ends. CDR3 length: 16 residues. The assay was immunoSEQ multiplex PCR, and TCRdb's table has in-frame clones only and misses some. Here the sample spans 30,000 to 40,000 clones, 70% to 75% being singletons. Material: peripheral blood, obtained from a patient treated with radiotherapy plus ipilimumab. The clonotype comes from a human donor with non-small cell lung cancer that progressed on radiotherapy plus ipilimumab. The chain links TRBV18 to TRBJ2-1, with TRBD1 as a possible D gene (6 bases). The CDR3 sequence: CASSPPNRADPNEQFF. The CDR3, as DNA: TGTGCCAGCTCACCACCCAACAGGGCCGATCCAAATGAGCAGTTCTTC.